The rows below give T cell receptor beta chains drawn from one sample of a study of STAT5B mutations in CD4+ large granular lymphocyte leukemia. Profiled with immunoSEQ multiplex PCR; TCRdb holds only in-frame clones, not every one. The sample carries fewer than 2,000 clones, roughly 73% recorded once. The sequenced material came from PBMCs. The receptors were sampled from an older woman with CD4+ T-cell large granular lymphocyte leukemia. Both conserved end residues are part of each CDR3. A D gene is named only where the DNA matches it firmly. Rows give clone size only sometimes, using once, few, many, or a class for an expanded clone.

V,size,D,J,CDR3,DNA
TRBV30,.,TRBD2,TRBJ2-1,CAWSDTGGRRRNEQFF,TGTGCCTGGAGCGATACGGGAGGTAGAAGGAGAAATGAGCAGTTCTTC
TRBV11-2,.,.,TRBJ1-1,CASSSYRDTEAFF,TGTGCCAGCAGTTCCTACAGGGACACTGAAGCTTTCTTT
TRBV7-9,.,.,TRBJ2-1,CASSLGGRDGEQFF,TGTGCCAGCAGCTTGGGTGGCCGGGATGGTGAGCAGTTCTTC
TRBV5-1,.,TRBD2,TRBJ2-1,CASSLTSGGRDEQFF,TGCGCCAGCAGCTTGACATCGGGGGGGCGGGATGAGCAGTTCTTC
TRBV5-1,.,.,TRBJ1-1,CASRRDTTSSEAFF,TGCGCCAGCAGGCGGGACACCACGAGCTCTGAAGCTTTCTTT
TRBV30,.,.,TRBJ1-6,CACRGLQGRSPLHF,TGTGCCTGCCGTGGATTACAGGGACGGTCACCCCTCCACTTT
TRBV19,.,.,TRBJ2-2,CASTPPSGGETGELFF,TGTGCCAGTACCCCCCCCTCAGGAGGTGAAACCGGGGAGCTGTTTTTT
TRBV10-3,.,.,TRBJ2-3,CAISEGYPDTQYF,TGTGCCATCAGTGAGGGGTACCCAGATACGCAGTATTTT
TRBV19,.,TRBD1,TRBJ1-1,CASSREDRGQMNTEAFF,TGTGCCAGTAGTAGAGAGGACAGGGGGCAAATGAACACTGAAGCTTTCTTT
TRBV28,once,TRBD1,TRBJ1-6,CASSSPGQGESPLHF,TGTGCCAGCAGTTCCCCGGGACAGGGGGAATCACCCCTCCACTTT
TRBV12-5,once,.,TRBJ2-7,CASGYDSSYEQYF,TGTGCTAGTGGTTATGACAGCTCCTACGAGCAGTACTTC
TRBV9,.,.,TRBJ2-1,CASSGDSYNEQFF,TGTGCCAGCAGCGGAGACTCGTACAATGAGCAGTTCTTC
TRBV7-8,.,.,TRBJ2-3,CASSFSGSDTQYF,TGTGCCAGCAGCTTTAGTGGTTCCGATACGCAGTATTTT
TRBV7-3,.,.,TRBJ2-5,CASSLKDGQETQYF,TGTGCCAGCAGCTTAAAGGACGGCCAAGAGACCCAGTACTTC
TRBV6-6,.,.,TRBJ1-1,CASRSGNTEAFF,TGTGCCAGCAGGTCAGGTAACACTGAAGCTTTCTTT
TRBV5-6,.,TRBD1,TRBJ2-5,CASSPTGFLETQYF,TGTGCCAGCAGCCCGACAGGGTTTTTAGAGACCCAGTACTTC
TRBV7-2,.,TRBD2,TRBJ2-3,CASSFDLFAGVTDTQYF,TGTGCCAGCAGCTTCGATCTTTTTGCGGGGGTCACAGATACGCAGTATTTT